The rows below give T cell receptor beta chains drawn from one sample of a study of cytomegalovirus exposure and HLA in healthy donors. Data came from immunoSEQ multiplex PCR; TCRdb stores just in-frame clones and leaves some out. The sample contains about 120,000 clones, over 60% of which appear only once. The specimen was PBMCs. The receptors shown here come from a man aged 18 to 29 in good health and CMV-seropositive. The CDR3 runs from the conserved cysteine through the conserved F or W. The order of the fields is D gene, clone size, J gene, V gene, CDR3 protein, CDR3 DNA. A D gene is named only where the DNA matches it firmly. Where a row states a size, it is once, few, many or the class of an expanded clone; other rows omit it.

-,-,TRBJ1-5,TRBV7-8,CASSGDYRHNNQPQHF,TGTGCCAGCAGCGGAGACTATAGGCACAACAATCAGCCCCAGCATTTT
TRBD2,-,TRBJ2-1,TRBV29-1,CSVVAGGNEQFF,TGCAGCGTCGTAGCGGGAGGAAATGAGCAGTTCTTC
-,-,TRBJ2-1,TRBV6-1,CASSRDPQLDEQFF,TGTGCCAGCAGCCGGGATCCCCAATTGGATGAGCAGTTCTTC
TRBD1,-,TRBJ1-4,TRBV11-2,CASSSYRDRGRGGEKLFF,TGTGCCAGCAGCTCCTACCGGGACAGGGGTCGGGGAGGTGAAAAACTGTTTTTT
TRBD1,-,TRBJ2-1,TRBV6-1,CASNPRQGAYNEQFF,TGTGCCAGCAACCCCCGACAGGGTGCCTACAATGAGCAGTTCTTC
-,-,TRBJ2-7,TRBV7-7,CASSLGPGNYEQYF,TGTGCTAGCAGCCTCGGTCCAGGGAACTACGAGCAGTACTTC
-,-,TRBJ1-4,TRBV7-9,CASSFPSTTREKLFF,TGTGCCAGCAGCTTTCCTTCGACAACCAGGGAAAAACTGTTTTTT
-,once,TRBJ2-7,TRBV6-9,CASSTRRQITYEQYF,TGTGCCAGCAGCACCCGCCGACAGATTACCTACGAGCAGTACTTC
TRBD1,-,TRBJ1-2,TRBV30,CAWSSPYRGENPNYGYTF,TGTGCCTGGAGTTCCCCGTACAGGGGGGAAAACCCTAACTATGGCTACACCTTC
-,-,TRBJ2-7,TRBV19,CASSISDTNYEQYF,TGTGCCAGTAGTATCTCCGACACCAACTACGAGCAGTACTTC
-,-,TRBJ1-2,TRBV6-5,CASSSTGRGGYTF,TGTGCCAGCAGTTCCACCGGTAGAGGCGGCTACACCTTC
-,-,TRBJ1-2,TRBV5-1,CASSLDPGYYGYTF,TGCGCCAGCAGCTTGGATCCGGGGTACTATGGCTACACCTTC
-,-,TRBJ1-2,TRBV5-6,CASSLGGGYTF,TGTGCCAGCAGCTTGGGGGGCGGCTACACCTTC
-,-,TRBJ2-5,TRBV19,CASRATTYQETQYF,TGTGCCAGCCGAGCGACCACGTACCAAGAGACCCAGTACTTC
-,-,TRBJ2-1,TRBV27,CASSPRQAGLLGEQFF,TGTGCCAGCAGTCCGAGACAGGCTGGGTTGTTAGGTGAGCAGTTCTTC
-,-,TRBJ1-2,TRBV7-9,CASSLVGASYGYTF,TGTGCCAGCAGCTTAGTTGGAGCATCCTATGGCTACACCTTC
TRBD2,-,TRBJ2-1,TRBV5-1,CASSPLGGTARGEQFF,TGCGCCAGCAGCCCTCTGGGGGGGACCGCCCGCGGTGAGCAGTTCTTC
-,-,TRBJ1-1,TRBV19,CASSITGNTEAFF,TGTGCCAGTAGTATAACGGGGAACACTGAAGCTTTCTTT
-,-,TRBJ1-2,TRBV5-1,CASSLGQGNNYGYTF,TGCGCCAGCAGCTTGGGTCAGGGCAACAACTATGGCTACACCTTC
-,-,TRBJ1-1,TRBV15,CATSRGGDTEAFF,TGTGCCACCAGCAGAGGGGGCGACACTGAAGCTTTCTTT
-,few,TRBJ1-2,TRBV6-6,CASSSRGQWGLYGYTF,TGTGCCAGCAGTTCACGGGGTCAATGGGGGCTTTATGGCTACACCTTC
-,-,TRBJ1-2,TRBV7-9,CASSPNGDYGYTF,TGTGCCAGCAGTCCGAACGGGGATTATGGCTACACCTTC
-,-,TRBJ2-2,TRBV28,CASSLIRGSGELFF,TGTGCCAGCAGTTTAATTCGGGGTAGCGGGGAGCTGTTTTTT
-,-,TRBJ1-3,TRBV2,CASSFSGLGGNTIYF,TGTGCCAGCAGTTTCTCAGGGTTAGGTGGAAACACCATATATTTT
-,few,TRBJ1-2,TRBV7-9,CASSLALDNGYTF,TGTGCCAGCAGCTTAGCCCTCGACAACGGCTACACCTTC
TRBD2,-,TRBJ2-6,TRBV5-4,CASSFGAAGSGANVLTF,TGTGCCAGCAGCTTTGGAGCAGCGGGAAGTGGGGCCAACGTCCTGACTTTC
-,-,TRBJ1-4,TRBV15,CATSRDRVRNPLFF,TGTGCCACCAGCAGAGATCGGGTCAGAAATCCCCTGTTTTTT
-,-,TRBJ1-3,TRBV9,CASSVGGNSGNTIYF,TGTGCCAGCAGCGTAGGAGGTAACTCTGGAAACACCATATATTTT
-,-,TRBJ1-2,TRBV6-4,CASSGGGYSYTF,TGTGCCAGCTCCGGCGGGGGATATAGCTACACCTTC
-,-,TRBJ1-2,TRBV9,CASSPDMGYGYTF,TGTGCCAGCAGCCCGGACATGGGCTATGGCTACACCTTC
-,-,TRBJ1-2,TRBV2,CASTGQQGNYGYTF,TGTGCCAGCACAGGGCAACAGGGAAATTATGGCTACACCTTC
-,-,TRBJ2-2,TRBV6-6,CASIRTANTGELFF,TGTGCCAGCATTCGGACTGCGAACACCGGGGAGCTGTTTTTT
TRBD2,-,TRBJ2-5,TRBV11-2,CASTYQGTSGYQETQYF,TGTGCCAGCACCTATCAGGGGACTAGCGGATACCAAGAGACCCAGTACTTC
-,-,TRBJ1-5,TRBV7-9,CASSPGGSRSNQPQHF,TGTGCCAGCAGCCCCGGAGGGTCTAGGAGCAATCAGCCCCAGCATTTT
-,-,TRBJ1-1,TRBV7-9,CASDNQNTEAFF,TGTGCCAGCGACAACCAGAACACTGAAGCTTTCTTT
-,-,TRBJ1-6,TRBV6-1,CASSEVLRDSPLHF,TGTGCCAGCAGTGAAGTGCTACGAGATTCACCCCTCCACTTT
-,-,TRBJ2-4,TRBV11-2,CASSLTLAKNIQYF,TGTGCCAGCAGCCTCACTTTAGCCAAAAACATTCAGTACTTC
TRBD2,-,TRBJ2-1,TRBV2,CASLRTSGGLNEQFF,TGTGCCAGCTTGAGGACTAGCGGGGGGTTGAATGAGCAGTTCTTC
TRBD1,-,TRBJ1-1,TRBV11-3,CASSLGGDRGRDTEAFF,TGTGCCAGCAGCTTAGGGGGGGACAGGGGGCGTGACACTGAAGCTTTCTTT
-,-,TRBJ2-5,TRBV6-1,CASSKQRSTETQYF,TGTGCCAGCAGTAAGCAGAGGAGTACGGAGACCCAGTACTTC